This is a list of T cell receptor beta chains from one sample in a study of T-cell memory formation after mild COVID-19. TCRdb processed the 5' RACE reads anew with MiXCR; each CDR3 protein has one entry. The sample carries hundreds of thousands of distinct CDR3 sequences, 25% to 30% recorded once. The sequencing input was PBMCs or a T cell subset sorted from them (not recorded which). The source of these receptors is an adult woman who had mild COVID-19 (a few samples of this study predate the infection). Cell type and time point are not known. The CDR3 runs from the conserved cysteine through the conserved F or W. The D gene is left open where the match is weak. The size field is filled for only some rows; it gives once, few, many or a size class.

cdr3_aa cdr3_nt j_call clone_size v_call d_call
CASSTTGNEQFF TGTGCCAGTAGTACGACCGGTAATGAGCAGTTCTTC TRBJ2-1 - TRBV19 -
CASSLSPGRQETQYF TGTGCCAGCTCCCTATCTCCAGGGCGCCAAGAGACCCAGTACTTC TRBJ2-5 - TRBV18 -
CASSSGQGCTGELFF TGTGCCAGCAGCTCGGGACAGGGTTGTACCGGGGAGCTGTTTTTT TRBJ2-2 - TRBV12-1 -
CASSPQGLATEAFF TGTGCCAGCAGTCCACAGGGCCTGGCCACTGAAGCTTTCTTT TRBJ1-1 - TRBV12-3/TRBV12-4 -
CSARADGPSPQHF TGCAGTGCTAGAGCGGACGGGCCATCGCCCCAGCATTTT TRBJ1-5 - TRBV20-1 -
CASSYPPGFNEQFF TGTGCCAGCAGTTACCCGCCCGGGTTCAATGAGCAGTTCTTC TRBJ2-1 - TRBV12-3/TRBV12-4 -
CASSLDRLNEKLFF TGCGCCAGCAGCCTGGACAGGCTGAATGAAAAACTGTTTTTT TRBJ1-4 few TRBV5-1 TRBD1
CASSNEQFF TGTGCCAGCAGCAATGAGCAGTTCTTC TRBJ2-1 many TRBV7-8 -
CASSLGSGVWYGSGNTIYF TGTGCCAGCAGTTTAGGGTCCGGGGTGTGGTACGGCTCTGGAAACACCATATATTTT TRBJ1-3 few TRBV12-3/TRBV12-4 -
CASSYGASYEQYF TGTGCCAGTAGCTATGGGGCCTCCTACGAGCAGTACTTC TRBJ2-7 - TRBV19 -
CASGSSAPTGKGYTF TGCGCCAGCGGATCGTCGGCGCCGACAGGGAAAGGCTACACCTTC TRBJ1-2 - TRBV5-1 TRBD1
CASSFGALEGKLFF TGTGCCAGCAGTTTCGGGGCCCTCGAGGGAAAACTGTTTTTT TRBJ1-4 - TRBV12-3/TRBV12-4 -
CASSLRQVRALDTQYF TGTGCCAGCAGCCTACGACAGGTTAGGGCCCTAGATACGCAGTATTTT TRBJ2-3 few TRBV7-3 -
CATSDRPRGVRNTGELFF TGTGCCACCAGTGATCGGCCGCGGGGAGTCCGGAACACCGGGGAGCTGTTTTTT TRBJ2-2 few TRBV24-1 -
CASRLAGGPSYEQYF TGTGCCAGCAGACTAGCGGGAGGGCCTAGCTACGAGCAGTACTTC TRBJ2-7 - TRBV27 TRBD2
CASSEASGVPFTLFF TGTGCCAGCAGCGAAGCTAGCGGGGTACCTTTCACCCTGTTCTTC TRBJ2-1 - TRBV7-3 TRBD2
CSARDSLAQSSYEQYF TGCAGTGCTAGAGATTCCTTGGCCCAAAGCTCCTACGAGCAGTACTTC TRBJ2-7 - TRBV20-1 -
CASSPRKGNQPQHF TGTGCCAGCTCACCACGGAAGGGCAATCAGCCCCAGCATTTT TRBJ1-5 - TRBV18 -
CASSNSGLALNTGELFF TGTGCCAGCAGTAACTCGGGACTAGCGCTGAACACCGGGGAGCTGTTTTTT TRBJ2-2 - TRBV27 TRBD2
CSARRLADPYEQYF TGCAGTGCTAGACGACTAGCAGACCCCTACGAGCAGTACTTC TRBJ2-7 once TRBV20-1 TRBD2
CSARLAGGRSSYNEQFF TGCAGTGCTAGACTAGCGGGAGGGCGGAGCTCCTACAATGAGCAGTTCTTC TRBJ2-1 few TRBV20-1 TRBD2
CASSLLGVVSSYEQYF TGCGCCAGCAGCTTACTGGGCGTGGTGAGCTCCTACGAGCAGTACTTC TRBJ2-7 - TRBV5-1 -
CASSYSEGHYYGYTF TGTGCCAGCAGTTACTCGGAGGGCCATTACTATGGCTACACCTTC TRBJ1-2 few TRBV6-6 -
CASSLGTGSPQHF TGCGCCAGCAGCTTGGGGACAGGGTCGCCCCAGCATTTT TRBJ1-5 once TRBV5-1 TRBD1
CASSELGLYEQYF TGTGCCAGCAGTGAGCTGGGGTTATACGAGCAGTACTTC TRBJ2-7 few TRBV6-1 -
CSGSRMNTEAFF TGCAGCGGGAGTAGAATGAACACTGAAGCTTTCTTT TRBJ1-1 few TRBV29-1 -
CASISSGRLDEQFF TGTGCCAGCATCTCGTCAGGGCGGCTCGATGAGCAGTTCTTC TRBJ2-1 - TRBV12-3/TRBV12-4 -
CASGLAGGADTQYF TGTGCCAGCGGATTAGCGGGAGGGGCAGATACGCAGTATTTT TRBJ2-3 few TRBV7-6 TRBD2
CATSRDHDRGSPIAKNIQYF TGTGCCACCAGCAGAGATCATGACAGGGGGTCCCCCATAGCCAAAAACATTCAGTACTTC TRBJ2-4 - TRBV15 TRBD1
CASMGQGAYREQYF TGTGCCAGCATGGGACAGGGGGCTTATCGTGAGCAGTACTTC TRBJ2-7 - TRBV9 TRBD1
CASSSSDRSYTGELFF TGTGCCAGCAGCTCATCCGACAGGAGCTACACCGGGGAGCTGTTTTTT TRBJ2-2 few TRBV7-7 -
CASSSIRDNWEETQYF TGTGCCAGCAGTTCCATCCGGGACAACTGGGAAGAGACCCAGTACTTC TRBJ2-5 few TRBV12-3/TRBV12-4 -
CASSQKDRDEKLFF TGTGCCAGCAGCCAAAAGGACAGGGATGAAAAACTGTTTTTT TRBJ1-4 few TRBV4-2 TRBD1
CASSEEGAANEKLFF TGTGCCAGCAGTGAAGAGGGGGCCGCTAATGAAAAACTGTTTTTT TRBJ1-4 - TRBV2 TRBD1
CAISPGDVSNQPQHF TGTGCCATCAGTCCGGGGGATGTTAGCAATCAGCCCCAGCATTTT TRBJ1-5 few TRBV10-3 -
CASSLSGAGEQYF TGTGCCAGCAGCTTATCTGGGGCTGGAGAGCAGTACTTC TRBJ2-7 few TRBV7-9 -
CASSSPGLAGGPSSSDTQYF TGCGCCAGCAGCTCGCCGGGACTAGCGGGGGGGCCATCTAGCTCAGATACGCAGTATTTT TRBJ2-3 few TRBV5-1 TRBD2
CASMVLGGGIETQYF TGTGCCAGCATGGTCTTGGGGGGCGGAATTGAGACCCAGTACTTC TRBJ2-5 few TRBV28 -
CAADEQGMWGYTF TGTGCCGCGGACGAACAGGGGATGTGGGGCTACACCTTC TRBJ1-2 - TRBV30 TRBD1
CASSGDRGYGYTF TGTGCCAGCAGTGGGGACAGAGGCTATGGCTACACCTTC TRBJ1-2 - TRBV6-1 TRBD1
CASSLGQGVLGYTF TGCGCCAGCAGCTTGGGACAGGGTGTACTCGGCTACACCTTC TRBJ1-2 - TRBV5-1 TRBD1
CASSWTGDNSPLHF TGTGCCAGCAGTTGGACAGGGGATAATTCACCCCTCCACTTT TRBJ1-6 - TRBV12-3/TRBV12-4 TRBD1
CASSLWTGADTGELFF TGTGCCAGCAGTCTCTGGACAGGGGCGGACACCGGGGAGCTGTTTTTT TRBJ2-2 - TRBV27 TRBD1
CAISLRGTRTSSYNEQFF TGTGCCATCAGCCTACGGGGGACCCGTACCAGCTCCTACAATGAGCAGTTCTTC TRBJ2-1 few TRBV10-3 -
CASSSDREAGEQYF TGCGCCAGCAGCTCGGATAGGGAGGCAGGTGAGCAGTACTTC TRBJ2-7 - TRBV5-1 -
CASSGGFMRIAGSDTQYF TGTGCCAGCAGCGGGGGTTTTATGAGGATAGCGGGATCAGATACGCAGTATTTT TRBJ2-3 - TRBV9 TRBD2
CASSYPGQYSNQPQHF TGTGCCAGCAGTTACCCGGGACAATATAGCAATCAGCCCCAGCATTTT TRBJ1-5 - TRBV2 -
CSAPLPTNRRETQYF TGCAGTGCCCCTCTCCCGACTAACCGGAGGGAGACCCAGTACTTC TRBJ2-5 few TRBV20-1 -
CSVTQGMGGTEAFF TGCAGCGTTACTCAGGGGATGGGAGGCACTGAAGCTTTCTTT TRBJ1-1 - TRBV29-1 -
CASRIAGADTQYF TGTGCCAGCAGAATCGCGGGGGCGGATACGCAGTATTTT TRBJ2-3 few TRBV11-1 -
CASSAGQQPYGYTF TGTGCCAGCAGCGCCGGACAGCAACCCTATGGCTACACCTTC TRBJ1-2 few TRBV9 -
CASSLQFSRGKTQYF TGTGCCAGCAGCTTGCAGTTTTCGCGCGGCAAGACCCAGTACTTC TRBJ2-5 few TRBV5-6 -
CASSSSGSTDTQYF TGTGCCAGCAGCTCAAGTGGGTCCACAGATACGCAGTATTTT TRBJ2-3 - TRBV7-9 -
CSAGIGEASSGNTIYF TGCAGTGCTGGGATCGGAGAGGCCAGCTCTGGAAACACCATATATTTT TRBJ1-3 - TRBV20-1 -
CASSPQLAGDEQYF TGTGCCAGCTCACCACAACTAGCGGGGGACGAGCAGTACTTC TRBJ2-7 few TRBV18 TRBD2
CASSPQGGADTGELFF TGTGCCAGCAGCCCTCAAGGGGGCGCCGACACCGGGGAGCTGTTTTTT TRBJ2-2 - TRBV7-3 TRBD1
CASSLDRDTTDTQYF TGTGCCAGCAGCTTAGACAGGGACACCACAGATACGCAGTATTTT TRBJ2-3 few TRBV7-2 -
CAWSVGRSYGYTF TGTGCCTGGAGTGTCGGCAGGAGTTATGGCTACACCTTC TRBJ1-2 - TRBV30 -